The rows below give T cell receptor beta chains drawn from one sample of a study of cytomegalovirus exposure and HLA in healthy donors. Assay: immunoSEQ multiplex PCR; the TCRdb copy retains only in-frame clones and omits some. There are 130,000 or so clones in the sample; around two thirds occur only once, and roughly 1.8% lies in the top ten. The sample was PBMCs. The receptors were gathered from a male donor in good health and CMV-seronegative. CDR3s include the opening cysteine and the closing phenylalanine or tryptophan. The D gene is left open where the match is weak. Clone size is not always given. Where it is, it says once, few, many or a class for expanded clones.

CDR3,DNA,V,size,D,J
CASSYSPGGGAREQYF,TGTGCCAGCAGTTACTCGCCCGGCGGGGGGGCGCGCGAGCAGTACTTC,TRBV6-7,NA,TRBD2,TRBJ2-7
CASSFGSSGAETQYF,TGTGCCAGCAGCTTCGGCTCGAGCGGGGCTGAGACCCAGTACTTC,TRBV5-8,NA,TRBD2,TRBJ2-5
CASSNGGVNSPLHF,TGTGCCAGCAGCAACGGGGGGGTGAATTCACCCCTCCACTTT,TRBV21-1,few,NA,TRBJ1-6
CAWTTGESPLHF,TGTGCCTGGACTACAGGCGAATCACCCCTCCACTTT,TRBV30,NA,NA,TRBJ1-6
CASSPLAGTGVTGELFF,TGTGCCAGCTCACCACTCGCCGGGACAGGGGTTACCGGGGAGCTGTTTTTT,TRBV18,NA,TRBD1,TRBJ2-2
CASSLAGAEEAFF,TGTGCCAGCAGCTTGGCTGGGGCTGAAGAAGCTTTCTTT,TRBV5-6,NA,NA,TRBJ1-1
CASSIGQGNYEQYF,TGTGCCAGTAGTATCGGACAGGGTAACTACGAGCAGTACTTC,TRBV19,NA,TRBD1,TRBJ2-7
CASSGSGANVLTF,TGTGCCAGCAGCGGTTCTGGGGCCAACGTCCTGACTTTC,TRBV6-1,NA,NA,TRBJ2-6
CASSTAGQRTGEAFF,TGCGCCAGCAGCACGGCGGGGCAAAGGACAGGTGAAGCTTTCTTT,TRBV5-1,NA,TRBD1,TRBJ1-1
CASSRTEGNEKLFF,TGTGCCAGCAGTAGGACGGAGGGTAATGAAAAACTGTTTTTT,TRBV6-6,NA,NA,TRBJ1-4
CASSEGLARETQYF,TGTGCCAGCAGTGAGGGACTAGCTAGGGAGACCCAGTACTTC,TRBV2,once,TRBD2,TRBJ2-5
CASSLGAKGDTQYF,TGTGCCAGCAGCTTAGGAGCGAAGGGGGATACGCAGTATTTT,TRBV11-3,NA,NA,TRBJ2-3
CAWSALQLAGTYNEQFF,TGTGCCTGGAGCGCCCTTCAACTAGCGGGGACCTACAATGAGCAGTTCTTC,TRBV30,NA,TRBD2,TRBJ2-1
CASSADRGEQETQYF,TGTGCCAGCAGTGCTGACAGGGGGGAACAAGAGACCCAGTACTTC,TRBV6-1,NA,TRBD1,TRBJ2-5
CASGFSVDEQFF,TGTGCTAGTGGTTTCTCCGTAGATGAGCAGTTCTTC,TRBV12-5,NA,NA,TRBJ2-1
CASSLRQINNIQYF,TGTGCCAGCAGTCTCCGACAGATTAATAACATTCAGTACTTC,TRBV28,once,NA,TRBJ2-4
CASSQSNPGGENIQYF,TGCGCCAGCAGTCAATCGAATCCCGGAGGGGAAAACATTCAGTACTTC,TRBV23-1,NA,NA,TRBJ2-4
CASSEAWQGSNGYTF,TGTGCCAGCAGTGAAGCGTGGCAGGGGTCGAATGGCTACACCTTC,TRBV6-1,NA,NA,TRBJ1-2
CASSREQGSYGYTF,TGTGCCAGCTCAAGAGAACAGGGGAGCTATGGCTACACCTTC,TRBV18,NA,TRBD1,TRBJ1-2
CASSQRQGNTEAFF,TGTGCCAGCAGTCAACGACAGGGTAACACTGAAGCTTTCTTT,TRBV5-4,few,TRBD1,TRBJ1-1
CASSPRANQPQHF,TGTGCCAGCAGCCCCCGAGCCAATCAGCCCCAGCATTTT,TRBV7-2,few,NA,TRBJ1-5
CATAPWGDYEQYF,TGTGCCACGGCGCCGTGGGGGGACTACGAGCAGTACTTC,TRBV27,NA,NA,TRBJ2-7
CASSRDKNQETQYF,TGTGCTAGCAGCCGAGATAAGAACCAAGAGACCCAGTACTTC,TRBV7-7,few,NA,TRBJ2-5
CASSTTGPWKLFF,TGTGCCAGTAGTACTACAGGCCCTTGGAAACTGTTTTTT,TRBV19,once,NA,TRBJ1-4
CASSGGQGLIGTQYF,TGTGCCAGCAGCGGCGGACAGGGCCTCATTGGGACCCAGTACTTC,TRBV9,NA,TRBD1,TRBJ2-5
CASRLGGSDSYEQYF,TGTGCCAGCAGATTAGGAGGGTCTGACTCCTACGAGCAGTACTTC,TRBV6-1,NA,NA,TRBJ2-7
CASSPGPSGGAFVFKETQYF,TGTGCCAGCAGCCCGGGGCCTAGCGGGGGGGCTTTTGTTTTCAAAGAGACCCAGTACTTC,TRBV5-5,few,TRBD2,TRBJ2-5
CASSEWDRGNTGELFF,TGTGCCAGCAGTGAATGGGACAGGGGAAACACCGGGGAGCTGTTTTTT,TRBV25-1,NA,TRBD1,TRBJ2-2